These T cell receptor beta chains were read from a single sample in a study of PD-1 blockade in classical Hodgkin lymphoma. Assay used: immunoSEQ multiplex PCR; TCRdb lists only in-frame clones, some missing. The table lists about 6,600 clones, roughly 80% of them singletons. The sequenced sample was peripheral blood mononuclear cells (PBMCs), obtained at baseline. These receptors were collected from a human donor with classical Hodgkin lymphoma. Both conserved end residues are part of each CDR3. A D gene is named only where the DNA matches it firmly. Some rows have no size entry. The others give once, few or many, or a class for an expanded clone.

j_call: TRBJ2-4; v_call: TRBV5-5; d_call: .; clone_size: .; cdr3_nt: TGTGCCAGCAGCGTTGGAATAGCCAAAAACATTCAGTACTTC; cdr3_aa: CASSVGIAKNIQYF
j_call: TRBJ1-6; v_call: TRBV9; d_call: .; clone_size: .; cdr3_nt: TGTGCCAGCAGTACCACCCCGAACTCACCCCTCCACTTT; cdr3_aa: CASSTTPNSPLHF
j_call: TRBJ1-1; v_call: TRBV6-5; d_call: .; clone_size: once; cdr3_nt: TGTGCCAGCAGTTTGGGAGACACTGAAGCTTTCTTT; cdr3_aa: CASSLGDTEAFF
j_call: TRBJ1-5; v_call: TRBV7-9; d_call: .; clone_size: .; cdr3_nt: TGTGCCAGCAGCCCCCAGGGTAACAATCAGCCCCAGCATTTT; cdr3_aa: CASSPQGNNQPQHF
j_call: TRBJ2-3; v_call: TRBV7-6; d_call: TRBD2; clone_size: .; cdr3_nt: TGTGCCAGCAGCTCGATGATAACTAGCGGGAGGGCCACAGATACGCAGTATTTT; cdr3_aa: CASSSMITSGRATDTQYF
j_call: TRBJ2-1; v_call: TRBV6-1; d_call: .; clone_size: .; cdr3_nt: TGTGCCAGCAGTGTAAATTCCGGGGCTAGCTATGAGCAGTTCTTC; cdr3_aa: CASSVNSGASYEQFF
j_call: TRBJ2-7; v_call: TRBV10-2; d_call: TRBD1; clone_size: .; cdr3_nt: TGCGCCAGCAGTGACCCAGGACAGGTCAACTTCGACGAGCAGTACTTC; cdr3_aa: CASSDPGQVNFDEQYF
j_call: TRBJ1-1; v_call: TRBV28; d_call: TRBD1; clone_size: once; cdr3_nt: TGTGCCAGCAGTCCAGAGACAGGGCTCGGGACTGAAGCTTTCTTT; cdr3_aa: CASSPETGLGTEAFF
j_call: TRBJ1-2; v_call: TRBV18; d_call: TRBD1; clone_size: .; cdr3_nt: TGTGCCAGCTCTGAGAGGACAGGAGGGGCCGATGGCTACACCTTC; cdr3_aa: CASSERTGGADGYTF
j_call: TRBJ1-1; v_call: TRBV19; d_call: .; clone_size: once; cdr3_nt: TGTGCCAGTAGTATCCCGGGGCTCACGGCCCCCCGAGCTTTCTTT; cdr3_aa: CASSIPGLTAPRAFF